This T cell receptor beta chain was recovered during a study of blood T cell repertoires in COVID-19. Turning to the study itself: Sources were T cells, B-cell-depleted T cells, or PBMCs; the material itself was cDNA or gDNA.

Per the original methods: Researchers report that nucleated cell counts were estimated from reference gene primer amplification. The protocol was immunoSEQ multiplex PCR, while the TCRdb copy is restricted to in-frame clones and leaves out a portion. D and trimming were read from the DNA, whereas the V and J calls and clone size are those reported in that table. The repertoire holds 250,000 to 350,000 clones, with about nine tenths as singletons. CDR1 is SGHTA, CDR2 FQGNSA, per germline. Trimming removed 5 bases from V and 4 bases from J; junction bases left unmatched: 7. The CDR3 has 15 amino acids.

The chain joins TRBV7-2 to TRBJ2-1; TRBD2 matches 8 bases. The sequencing sample was made of peripheral blood. The receptor's source is a woman in her twenties or thirties with COVID-19, enrolled during active disease. Here the CDR3 DNA reads TGTGCCAGCAGCCCACAGCGGGAGTGGTACAATGAGCAGTTCTTC. Translated, it gives CASSPQREWYNEQFF. Supplemented by reference TRBV7-2 and TRBJ2-1, the full variable domain reads GAGVSQSPSNKVTEKGKDVELRCDPISGHTALYWYRQSLGQGLEFLIYFQGNSAPDKSGLPSDRFSAERTGGSVSTLTIQRTQQEDSAVYLCASSPQREWYNEQFFGPGTRLTVL.